Below are 31 T cell receptor beta chains sequenced from a single sample in a study of T-cell reconstitution after alpha-beta-depleted transplantation in children. The authors prepared the TCRbeta library with unique molecular identifiers. Using its own MiXCR run on the PCR reads, TCRdb lists one record per CDR3 protein. The data show 500,000 to 650,000 distinct CDR3 sequences, with 10% to 12% seen just once and about 14% held by the top ten. Source: PBMCs, mostly from graft donor cells, taken 180 days after TCRalphabeta/CD19-depleted stem cell transplant. The receptors stem from a female patient between 2 and 10 years old who had a stem cell transplant for aplastic anemia, so the T cells may come from the graft donor.

This clonotype has just a few counts. The V gene is TRBV27, the J gene TRBJ2-7; D is perhaps TRBD1 or TRBD2 (6 bases each). Trimming stripped 5 bases from V and 0 bases from J, with 26 bases between. Germline V lookup: CDR1 MNHEY, CDR2 SMNVEV (reference sequence). CDR3 size: 19 residues. The CDR3, as DNA: TGTGCCAGCAGTCAAACCTTCGGGGGCCTAACCCAATACTCCTACGAGCAGTACTTC. It codes for CASSQTFGGLTQYSYEQYF.

This clonotype was seen more than once but under ten times. V gene TRBV12-3 or TRBV12-4 combines with J gene TRBJ1-2; D is unclear. The CDR3 has 12 residues. V shed 5 bases and J shed 4 bases, with 8 bases lying between them. The CDR3 is CASSEQFYGYTF. DNA for the CDR3: TGTGCCAGCAGTGAACAGTTCTATGGCTACACCTTC.

This clonotype was detected a few times. V is TRBV28 and J is TRBJ2-7, with D maybe TRBD1 (6 bases). V shed 1 base and J shed 5 bases, with 15 bases lying between them. Germline CDR1 is MDHEN and CDR2 is SYDVKM. The CDR3 is 15 residues long. The CDR3 DNA is TGTGCCAGCAGTTTATTCGGGACACGGCTGGACGAGCAGTACTTC. Residues: CASSLFGTRLDEQYF.

The rearrangement uses TRBV7-2 and TRBJ2-1, with 10 nucleotides matching TRBD2. The CDR3 spans 16 residues. The V and J ends lost 3 bases and 4 bases, in that order; junction bases with no gene match: 6. Germline assignment: CDR1 SGHTA and CDR2 FQGNSA. Here the CDR3 reads CASSFDGTSAYNEQFF. The CDR3 nucleotides are TGTGCCAGCAGCTTCGATGGGACTAGCGCTTACAATGAGCAGTTCTTC.

This clonotype occurred many times. The chain couples TRBV12-5 to TRBJ2-5; D is ambiguous. Deletions cut 1 base from V and 1 base from J, with 7 bases between. This CDR3 spans 14 amino acids. Per germline, CDR1 LGHNT and CDR2 FRNRAP. The CDR3 sequence: CASGLGRTQETQYF. CDR3 sequence (DNA): TGTGCTAGTGGTTTGGGCAGGACCCAAGAGACCCAGTACTTC.

The chain is built from TRBV6-1 and TRBJ2-1, with 11 bases identical to TRBD2. J gave up 11 bases and V 6 bases, and 9 bases lay outside the gene matches. Germline lookup yields CDR1 MNHNS and CDR2 SASEGT. The CDR3 loop spans 14 amino acids. The CDR3 loop is CASSLAGGPIQQFF. In DNA, the CDR3 is TGTGCCAGCAGCCTAGCGGGAGGCCCCATTCAGCAGTTCTTC.

The rearrangement uses TRBV19 and TRBJ2-1; possibly TRBD1 or TRBD2 for D (5 bases each). Germline CDR1 LNHDA, CDR2 SQIVND (reference sequence). The CDR3 length is 15 residues. The ends were cut back, 2 bases at V and 4 bases at J, with 12 bases in the middle. The CDR3 sequence: CASSIMGVLYNEQFF. The CDR3 coding sequence is TGTGCCAGTAGTATAATGGGGGTCTTGTACAATGAGCAGTTCTTC.

The genes are TRBV2 and TRBJ2-1; D is ambiguous. Germline values: CDR1 SNHLY, CDR2 FYNNEI. This CDR3 has 16 amino acids. Trimming removed 4 bases from V and 6 bases from J, with 19 bases in between. CDR3 loop: CASSGPALLLSNEQFF. The CDR3 DNA reads TGTGCCAGCAGTGGCCCCGCTTTACTACTGAGCAATGAGCAGTTCTTC.

In regard to this clonotype: A much larger clone sits a single nucleotide away, making a read error possible. The gene calls are TRBV7-8 and TRBJ2-7; D call uncertain. Per germline, CDR1 SGHVS and CDR2 FQNEAQ. This CDR3 is 15 amino acids long. Trimming cost V 1 base and J 0 bases, with 10 bases left between them. CDR3 bases: TGTGCCAGCAGCTTAGGGGCAGCGACCTCCTACGAGCAGTACTTC. The encoded protein is CASSLGAATSYEQYF. Full variable domain (rest looked up from reference TRBV7-8 and TRBJ2-7): GAGVSQSPRYKVAKRGQDVALRCDPISGHVSLFWYQQALGQGPEFLTYFQNEAQLDKSGLPSDRFFAERPEGSVSTLKIQRTQQEDSAVYLCASSLGAATSYEQYFGPGTRLTVT.

The table lists this clonotype with many counts. The V gene is TRBV6-2 or TRBV6-3, the J gene TRBJ2-3; 8 positions match TRBD2. The CDR3 runs to 15 residues. The J segment lost 4 bases and the V segment lost 4 bases, leaving 7 bases of the junction unmatched. Germline CDR1 is MNHEY and CDR2 is SVGEGT. CDR3 DNA: TGTGCCAGCAGTTTCCAGCGGGAGCGGTCAGATACGCAGTATTTT. It specifies CASSFQRERSDTQYF.

V and J are TRBV13 and TRBJ2-1, with D tentatively TRBD2 (5 bases). The CDR3 is made up of 15 amino acids. The germline gives CDR1 PRHDT, CDR2 FYEKMQ (reference sequence). Trimming removed 5 bases at V and 5 bases at J, with 16 bases between. Written as DNA, the CDR3 is TGTGCCAGCAGCCCCCCCCCTCGGAGGAACAATGAGCAGTTCTTC. Protein sequence: CASSPPPRRNNEQFF.

This clonotype has ten or more counts. V and J are TRBV12-3 or TRBV12-4 and TRBJ2-5, with D perhaps assigned TRBD1 or TRBD2 (6 bases each). Deletions cut 2 bases from V and 5 bases from J, with 12 bases between. This CDR3 is built from 14 residues. The CDR3 is CASSLLGGGETQYF. Here the CDR3 DNA reads TGTGCCAGCAGTTTACTCGGGGGCGGGGAGACCCAGTACTTC.

In this sample, this clonotype turned up a few times. This sequence joins TRBV5-1 and TRBJ2-1; TRBD2 might be the D (6 bases). Trimming left V 5 bases short and J 2 bases short, with 14 bases between. CDR1 is SGHRS and CDR2 is YFSETQ in the germline V gene. The CDR3 sequence is 15 residues long. CDR3 nucleotides: TGCGCCAGCAGAGGTGGAGGGATTCCCTACAATGAGCAGTTCTTC. Protein product: CASRGGGIPYNEQFF.

This clonotype was picked up many times. This chain connects TRBV4-2 to TRBJ2-1; possible D gene TRBD1, 6 bases. V gave up 3 bases and J gave up 3 bases, with 15 bases separating them. Germline values: CDR1 LGHNA, CDR2 YNFKEQ. The CDR3 is 16 amino acids. The CDR3 nucleotides are TGTGCCAGCAGCCACGTTCTAGGGACACTCTACAATGAGCAGTTCTTC. It is translated as CASSHVLGTLYNEQFF.

This clonotype has a handful of counts. The chain has TRBV28 and TRBJ2-1; D possibly corresponds to TRBD2 (5 bases). The CDR3 runs to 14 residues. V lost 6 bases and J 7 bases, leaving 16 bases between the germline ends. Germline assignment: CDR1 MDHEN and CDR2 SYDVKM. In DNA form, the CDR3 reads TGTGCCAGCAGCACCAGAGGGAGCCGGAATGAGCAGTTCTTC. Its protein product is CASSTRGSRNEQFF.

This clonotype has only a few counts. The V call is TRBV5-1, the J call TRBJ2-6, with D possibly called TRBD1 or TRBD2 (5 bases each). The germline CDR1 and CDR2 sequences are SGHRS and YFSETQ. The CDR3 spans 18 residues. V was cut by 0 bases and J by 0 bases, with 13 bases left in between. Here the CDR3 reads CASSLGGGPRSGANVLTF. The CDR3 DNA follows: TGCGCCAGCAGCTTGGGTGGGGGACCCCGCTCTGGGGCCAACGTCCTGACTTTC.

In its sample, this clonotype was seen many times. The chain is built from TRBV5-6 and TRBJ1-1; possible D gene TRBD1, 5 bases. CDR3 size: 14 residues. Looked up from germline, CDR1 is SGHDT and CDR2 is YYEEEE. V shed 0 bases and J shed 8 bases, with 14 bases lying between them. CDR3: CASSLGNRNLEAFF. For the CDR3, the DNA is TGTGCCAGCAGCTTGGGCAACAGGAATCTCGAAGCTTTCTTT.

The gene calls are TRBV6-1 and TRBJ2-7, with D perhaps being TRBD1 or TRBD2 (5 bases each). The CDR3 has 15 amino acids. With 5 bases removed from V and 2 bases from J, the gap between germline ends came to 16 bases. CDR1 MNHNS and CDR2 SASEGT come from the germline V gene. In nucleotides, the CDR3 is TGTGCCAGCAGTACCGGGGCTCTGGGGGCCTACGAGCAGTACTTC. Translated, it gives CASSTGALGAYEQYF.

This clonotype was detected a few times. The genes are TRBV7-2 and TRBJ2-7; D may be TRBD2 (6 bases). Germline V lookup: CDR1 SGHTA, CDR2 FQGNSA. This CDR3 is built from 14 residues. The V gene lost 6 bases and the J gene lost 0 bases, with 12 bases spanning the gap. The CDR3 reads CASSWGDSSYEQYF. For the CDR3, the DNA is TGTGCCAGCAGTTGGGGGGACTCCTCCTACGAGCAGTACTTC. Full variable domain (outside the CDR3, taken from reference TRBV7-2 and TRBJ2-7): GAGVSQSPSNKVTEKGKDVELRCDPISGHTALYWYRQSLGQGLEFLIYFQGNSAPDKSGLPSDRFSAERTGGSVSTLTIQRTQQEDSAVYLCASSWGDSSYEQYFGPGTRLTVT.

This sequence joins TRBV6-2 or TRBV6-3 and TRBJ2-7; D ambiguous. The CDR3 runs 15 residues. V lost 2 bases, J lost 3 bases, and 14 bases lay in between. Germline-derived CDR1 and CDR2 are MNHEY and SVGEGT. The CDR3 loop reads CASSYGMAVGYEQYV. CDR3 DNA: TGTGCCAGCAGTTACGGGATGGCAGTCGGCTACGAGCAGTACGTC.

This sequence joins TRBV11-2 and TRBJ1-2; the match to TRBD1 covers 8 bases. The length of the CDR3 is 15 residues. The V gene end was trimmed by 6 bases and the J gene end by 4 bases; junction bases not matched to a gene: 10. Germline V gene lookup returns CDR1 SGHAT and CDR2 FQNNGV. In DNA, the CDR3 is TGTGCCAGCAGGACTGCAGGGGGCGAGGGCTATGGCTACACCTTC. Translation: CASRTAGGEGYGYTF. Looking up the rest from reference TRBV11-2 and TRBJ1-2 gives the full variable domain: EAGVAQSPRYKIIEKRQSVAFWCNPISGHATLYWYQQILGQGPKLLIQFQNNGVVDDSQLPKDRFSAERLKGVDSTLKIQPAKLEDSAVYLCASRTAGGEGYGYTFGSGTRLTVV.

The chain is built from TRBV20-1 and TRBJ2-5, with 11 bases lining up with TRBD2. V was pared by 5 bases and J by 4 bases, with 6 bases of the junction left unmatched. From germline, CDR1 is DFQATT and CDR2 SNEGSKA (reference sequence). This CDR3 has 14 amino acids. The CDR3 nucleotides are TGCAGTGCTCCCGGGACTAGCGGTATAGAGACCCAGTACTTC. It is translated as CSAPGTSGIETQYF.

The chain links TRBV28 to TRBJ1-5; D unclear. The V end was cut by 3 bases, the J end by 0 bases, with 15 bases between. This CDR3 spans 17 amino acids. The V gene's germline CDR1 is MDHEN and CDR2 SYDVKM. The CDR3 spells CASSLAQVPHSNQPQHF. CDR3 nucleotides: TGTGCCAGCAGTTTGGCCCAGGTCCCCCATAGCAATCAGCCCCAGCATTTT.

This clonotype was found a few times. CDR3 in DNA: TGTGCCAGTACTCTCCGGGACAGGTCCGAGCAGTACTTC. This codes for CASTLRDRSEQYF. The V and J genes are TRBV19 and TRBJ2-7; 8 nucleotides match TRBD1. V lost 7 bases and J lost 6; bases outside the gene matches: 8. Germline V lookup: CDR1 LNHDA, CDR2 SQIVND (reference sequence). This CDR3 spans 13 amino acids.

This clonotype was counted only a few times. The chain has TRBV7-3 and TRBJ2-7; possibly TRBD1 for D (6 bases). V shed 5 bases and J shed 4 bases, with 24 bases lying between them. Germline CDR1 is SGHTA and CDR2 is FQGTGA. This CDR3 is built from 17 residues. CDR3 nucleotides: TGTGCCAGCAGCCCCCGCGGTCGACCGGGACATAATTACGAGCAGTACTTC. The encoded protein is CASSPRGRPGHNYEQYF.

This clonotype was counted many times. This chain joins TRBV19 and TRBJ1-3; TRBD1 matches at 7 bases. This CDR3 region has 14 residues. The germline CDR1 and CDR2 sequences are LNHDA and SQIVND (reference sequence). V lost 6 bases and J lost 2; bases outside the gene matches: 4. The CDR3 DNA is TGTGCCAGTAGCGCCACAGGGGCTGGAAACACCATATATTTT. It yields the protein CASSATGAGNTIYF.

The gene calls are TRBV7-2 and TRBJ1-2; unclear D gene. The CDR3 totals 13 residues. V lost 6 bases and J lost 3, with 11 bases in between. Germline CDR1 and CDR2: SGHTA and FQGNSA. CDR3 coding DNA: TGTGCCAGCAGGGCGAGTTCTCACTATGGCTACACCTTC. Translation: CASRASSHYGYTF.

A few counts support this clonotype. This chain links TRBV15 with TRBJ1-5; unclear D gene. V was clipped by 3 bases and J by 4 bases, with 13 bases between them. The CDR3 length is 15 residues. The V gene's germline CDR1 is LNHNV and CDR2 YYDKDF (reference sequence). The CDR3 region is CATSRDGPLNQPQHF. CDR3 nucleotide sequence: TGTGCCACCAGCAGGGATGGACCCCTGAATCAGCCCCAGCATTTT.

The rearrangement joins TRBV2 to TRBJ1-4; D gene ambiguous. Germline values: CDR1 SNHLY, CDR2 FYNNEI. The ends were cut back, 7 bases at V and 0 bases at J, with 12 bases in the middle. This CDR3 region has 15 residues. The CDR3 nucleotides read TGTGCCAGCATGCCCGCAGGAGCAACTAATGAAAAACTGTTTTTT. It codes for CASMPAGATNEKLFF.

The chain carries TRBV7-3 and TRBJ2-2; either TRBD1 or TRBD2 may fit D (5 bases each). The CDR3 sequence is 16 residues long. Germline CDR1 and CDR2: SGHTA and FQGTGA. Trimming pared 3 bases from V and 3 bases from J, leaving 14 bases between. The CDR3 here is CASSFYGAHYTGELFF. CDR3 nucleotide sequence: TGTGCCAGCAGCTTCTACGGGGCCCATTACACCGGGGAGCTGTTTTTT.

This chain links TRBV4-2 with TRBJ2-1, with D possibly TRBD1 on 5 matching bases. The CDR3 spans 17 residues. Trimming removed 3 bases at V and 3 bases at J, with 18 bases between. Germline V lookup: CDR1 LGHNA, CDR2 YNFKEQ. The CDR3 DNA is TGTGCCAGCAGCCACCTCCCGGCCCAAGGGGACTACAATGAGCAGTTCTTC. Translating it yields CASSHLPAQGDYNEQFF.